These 4 T cell receptor beta chains share one sample of origin, sequenced in a study of CD8 T cells in ankylosing spondylitis. MiXCR was run by TCRdb on the 5' RACE reads, yielding one entry per CDR3 protein. The data show around 120,000 distinct CDR3 sequences, with approximately 25% seen just once and 9% to 15% held by the top ten. The sequencing input was synovial fluid, either unsorted or a sorted T cell fraction (not recorded which). These receptor sequences come from a male donor with ankylosing spondylitis.

The chain combines TRBV3-1 with TRBJ2-6; no clear D gene. V shed 6 bases and J shed 0 bases, with 9 bases lying between them. The length of the CDR3 is 15 residues. Germline V CDR1 and CDR2: LGHDT, YNNKEL (reference sequence). The CDR3 is CASSLWVSGANVLTF. CDR3 DNA sequence: TGTGCCAGCAGTCTGTGGGTCTCTGGGGCCAACGTCCTGACTTTC.

Only one count was recorded for this clonotype. The junction and the germline gene differ at one end; a read error may be behind it. The chain recombines TRBV19 with TRBJ1-1; D is unresolved. Germline values: CDR1 LNHDA, CDR2 SQIVND (reference sequence). This CDR3 is built from 16 residues. CDR3 nucleotides: TGTGCCAGTAGTATAGATATTGGGGTAATGAACCCTGAAGCTTTCTTT. Its protein is CASSIDIGVMNPEAFF.

CDR3 residues: CASSVDGRPEAFF. CDR3 DNA sequence: TGTGCCAGCAGCGTAGATGGGAGGCCTGAAGCTTTCTTT. V and J are TRBV9 and TRBJ1-1; D remains ambiguous. This CDR3 contains 13 residues. V was trimmed by 0 bases and J by 6 bases, leaving 9 bases between them. Germline V lookup: CDR1 SGDLS, CDR2 YYNGEE.

CDR3 region: CAWSEGYNTEAFF. As DNA, the CDR3 is TGTGCCTGGAGTGAAGGGTACAACACTGAAGCTTTCTTT. The rearrangement links TRBV30 to TRBJ1-1; D remains ambiguous. Looked up from germline, CDR1 is GTSNPN and CDR2 is SVGIG (reference sequence). V was cut by 1 base and J by 2 bases, with 8 bases left in between. The CDR3 consists of 13 residues.